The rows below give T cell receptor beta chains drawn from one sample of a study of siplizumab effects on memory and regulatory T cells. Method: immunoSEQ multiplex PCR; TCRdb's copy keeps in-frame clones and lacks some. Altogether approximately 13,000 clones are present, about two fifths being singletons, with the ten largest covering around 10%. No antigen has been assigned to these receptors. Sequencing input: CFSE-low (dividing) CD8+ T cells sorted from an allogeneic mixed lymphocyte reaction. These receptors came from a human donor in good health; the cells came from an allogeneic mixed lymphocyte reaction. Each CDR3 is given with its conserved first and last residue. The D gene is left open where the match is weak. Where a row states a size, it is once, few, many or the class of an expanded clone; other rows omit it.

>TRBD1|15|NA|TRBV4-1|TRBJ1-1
CASSSLGQGAGGAFF
TGCGCCAGCAGCAGTTTGGGACAGGGGGCTGGTGGAGCTTTCTTT
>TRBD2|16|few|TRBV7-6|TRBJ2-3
CASSLLAGGPTDTQYF
TGTGCCAGCAGCCTTTTAGCGGGGGGGCCCACAGATACGCAGTATTTT
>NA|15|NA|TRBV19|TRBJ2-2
CASSSGPPGTGELFF
TGTGCCAGTAGTTCCGGCCCCCCGGGCACCGGGGAGCTGTTTTTT
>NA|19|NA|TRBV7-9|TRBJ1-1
CASSLVMGAGMKVDTEAFF
TGTGCCAGCAGCTTAGTTATGGGGGCAGGGATGAAAGTGGACACTGAAGCTTTCTTT
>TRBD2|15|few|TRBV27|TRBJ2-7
CASSLLAGGTYEQYF
TGTGCCAGCAGTTTGTTGGCGGGAGGTACCTACGAGCAGTACTTC
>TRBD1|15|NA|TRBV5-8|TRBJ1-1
CASSRDRQGLTEAFF
TGTGCCAGCAGCCGGGACCGACAGGGCCTAACTGAAGCTTTCTTT
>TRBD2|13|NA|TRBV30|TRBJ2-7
CAWSTSGSYEQYF
TGTGCCTGGAGTACTAGCGGTTCCTACGAGCAGTACTTC
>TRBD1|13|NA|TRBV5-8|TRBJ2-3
CATGTGSTDTQYF
TGTGCAACCGGGACAGGGAGCACAGATACGCAGTATTTT
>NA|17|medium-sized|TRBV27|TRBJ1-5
CASSPQGVTGSNQPQHF
TGTGCCAGCAGTCCTCAAGGGGTTACAGGGAGCAATCAGCCCCAGCATTTT
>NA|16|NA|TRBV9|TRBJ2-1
CASSGQPGQAYNEQFF
TGTGCCAGCAGCGGACAGCCGGGACAAGCATACAATGAGCAGTTCTTC
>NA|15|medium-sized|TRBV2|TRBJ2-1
CASSEYGSSYNEQFF
TGTGCCAGCAGTGAATACGGGAGCTCCTACAATGAGCAGTTCTTC
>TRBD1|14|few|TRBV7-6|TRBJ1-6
CASSPTGELSPLHF
TGTGCCAGCAGCCCGACAGGGGAGCTCTCACCCCTCCACTTT
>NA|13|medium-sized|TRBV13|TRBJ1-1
CASSLGLNTEAFF
TGTGCCAGCAGCTTAGGGTTGAACACTGAAGCTTTCTTT
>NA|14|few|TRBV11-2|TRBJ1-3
CASSPGTSGNTIYF
TGTGCCAGCAGCCCAGGGACCTCTGGAAACACCATATATTTT
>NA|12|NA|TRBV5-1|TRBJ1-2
CASSSPGTGYTF
TGCGCCAGCAGCTCCCCGGGGACGGGCTACACCTTC
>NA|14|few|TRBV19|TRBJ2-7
CASSIGRSSYEQYF
TGTGCCAGTAGTATCGGCAGGAGCTCCTACGAGCAGTACTTC
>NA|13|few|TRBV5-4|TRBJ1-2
CASSQMGVYGYTF
TGTGCCAGCAGCCAAATGGGGGTCTATGGCTACACCTTC
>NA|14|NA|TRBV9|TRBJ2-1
CASSVAWGGHEQFF
TGTGCCAGCAGCGTAGCTTGGGGTGGGCATGAGCAGTTCTTC
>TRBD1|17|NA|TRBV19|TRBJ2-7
CASSIATGGSNGYEQYF
TGTGCCAGTAGTATAGCCACAGGGGGCTCCAACGGGTATGAGCAGTACTTC
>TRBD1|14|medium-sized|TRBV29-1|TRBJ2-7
CSVENTGASYEQYF
TGCAGCGTTGAAAATACAGGGGCCTCCTACGAGCAGTACTTC
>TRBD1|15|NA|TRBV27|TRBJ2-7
CASSLWLGQGYEQYF
TGTGCCAGCAGTTTATGGCTGGGACAGGGTTACGAGCAGTACTTC
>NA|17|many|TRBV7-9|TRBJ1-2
CASSLVPGPPSNYGYTF
TGTGCCAGCAGCTTAGTCCCGGGGCCCCCGTCCAACTATGGCTACACCTTC
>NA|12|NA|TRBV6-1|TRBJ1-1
CATLSGLPEAFF
TGTGCCACTCTTTCGGGGTTACCTGAAGCTTTCTTT
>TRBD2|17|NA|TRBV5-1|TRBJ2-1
CASSLLGTSGSYNEQFF
TGCGCCAGCAGCTTACTAGGGACTAGCGGCTCCTACAATGAGCAGTTCTTC
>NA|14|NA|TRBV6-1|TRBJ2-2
CASSDVSGTGELFF
TGTGCCAGCAGTGACGTTTCAGGGACCGGGGAGCTGTTTTTT
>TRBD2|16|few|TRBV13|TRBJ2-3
CASSLFASGDTDTQYF
TGTGCCAGCAGCTTATTCGCTAGCGGGGACACAGATACGCAGTATTTT
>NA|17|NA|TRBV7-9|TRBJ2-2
CASSPYRDGSNTGELFF
TGTGCCAGCAGCCCTTATAGGGACGGTTCGAACACCGGGGAGCTGTTTTTT
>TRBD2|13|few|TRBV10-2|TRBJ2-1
CASIGTNYNEQFF
TGCGCCAGCATCGGGACTAACTACAATGAGCAGTTCTTC
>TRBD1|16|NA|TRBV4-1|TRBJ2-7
CASSQPETGAPYEQYF
TGCGCCAGCAGCCAACCAGAAACAGGGGCCCCCTACGAGCAGTACTTC
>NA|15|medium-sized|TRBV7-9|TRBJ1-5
CASSLEGPDGGPQHF
TGTGCCAGCAGCTTAGAAGGACCTGATGGAGGACCCCAGCATTTT
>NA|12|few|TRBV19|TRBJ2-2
CASSVAPGELFF
TGTGCCAGTAGTGTCGCACCCGGGGAGCTGTTTTTT
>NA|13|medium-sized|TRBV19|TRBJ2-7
CASSMYSGYEQYF
TGTGCCAGTAGTATGTATAGCGGTTACGAGCAGTACTTC